This T cell receptor (beta chain) was sequenced during a study of blood T cell repertoires in COVID-19. About the research overall: COVID-19 samples, acute and convalescent, were from the United States, Italy and Spain. T cells, B-cell-depleted T cells, or PBMCs supplied cDNA or gDNA.

Of note for this clone: Other DNA sequences within the sample encode an identical CDR3.

Per the original methods: The authors estimated nucleated cell counts from reference gene primer amplification. Repertoires were generated with immunoSEQ multiplex PCR, while TCRdb's copy carries only in-frame clones and drops some. From that table come the V and J calls and clone size; the DNA was used to work out D and trimming. The sample gives about 230,000 clones, 70% to 90% of which show up once; about 0.93% is in the top ten. The origin of this receptor is a man between 35 and 55 years old with acute or convalescent COVID-19. What was sequenced was peripheral blood.

This CDR3 is CASSLAGANTGELFF. CDR3 nucleotides: TGTGCCAGCAGCTTAGCAGGGGCGAACACCGGGGAGCTGTTTTTT. The rearrangement uses TRBV7-8 and TRBJ2-2; possible D gene TRBD1, 5 bases. The germline V gene has CDR1 SGHVS and CDR2 FQNEAQ. V lost 0 bases to trimming and J lost 0 bases, with 5 bases between them. This CDR3 region has 15 residues.